This T cell receptor beta chain derives from a study of neurological immune-mediated disorders. Study-level results: The level of TCR clonal expansion was highest in patients with HTLV-1-associated myelopathy and lowest in multiple sclerosis, where it fell below the level seen in healthy controls.

Germline CDR1 is DFQATT and CDR2 is SNEGSKA (reference sequence). The CDR3 extends over 14 amino acids. Trimming cost V 4 bases and J 10 bases, with 20 bases left between them. This clonotype appeared many times. Its specificity is unknown. TCRdb reanalysed the 5' RACE reads using MiXCR and keeps one entry per CDR3 protein. Among 55,000 to 65,000 distinct CDR3 sequences listed, around 10% were seen once. Time point specified: longitudinal time-point 1 (baseline). Sequenced input: PBMCs. The chain uses TRBV20-1 and TRBJ2-1, with a tentative D call TRBD2 (7 bases). The sequence was obtained from a male donor with HTLV-1-associated myelopathy (HAM/TSP). The CDR3 reads CSAIVGGPGEEQFF. CDR3 nucleotides: TGCAGTGCTATAGTCGGGGGGCCGGGCGAGGAGCAGTTCTTC.